This T cell receptor (beta chain) emerged from a study of cytomegalovirus exposure and HLA in healthy donors. The germline V gene has CDR1 MNHNS and CDR2 SASEGT. V was pared by 6 bases and J by 1 base, with 9 bases between. The CDR3 loop spans 13 amino acids. It was with 60 Vbeta and 13 Jbeta primers that the PCR ran. Data came from immunoSEQ multiplex PCR; TCRdb stores just in-frame clones and leaves some out. Among tens of thousands of clones listed, 84% were seen once. The sequence derives from a young woman in good health and CMV-seropositive. Sequencing was carried out using PBMCs. The rearrangement links TRBV6-1 to TRBJ1-1; possibly TRBD1 for D (6 bases). The CDR3 is CASSLGQNTEAFF. The DNA of the CDR3 is TGTGCCAGCAGCTTGGGACAGAACACTGAAGCTTTCTTT.